The 13 T cell receptor beta chains below all came from one sample that was sequenced in a study of cytomegalovirus exposure and HLA in healthy donors listed by TCRdb under 2017. Libraries were prepared through the immunoSEQ multiplex PCR assay. A mixture of 60 forward primers for TCR Vbeta segments and 13 reverse primers for TCR Jbeta segments was used in the multiplex PCR. Imported from immuneACCESS, the table was reduced by TCRdb to in-frame sequences with V and J called. These copies leave out some clones; in studies compared against another copy, an unresolved V gene accounts for under half, and the cause of the remainder is not known. This sample lists around 62,000 clones; more than 70% were detected once. Clones ranked in the top ten supply around 9.7% of the sample. Material for sequencing was PBMCs. Source of these receptors: a man in his forties in good health and CMV-seronegative.

V is TRBV4-1 and J is TRBJ2-3; 8 nucleotides agree with TRBD2. The CDR3 consists of 17 residues. From germline, CDR1 is MGHRA and CDR2 YSYEKL. Trimming removed 0 bases from V and 2 bases from J; junction bases left unmatched: 7. The CDR3 region has the DNA TGCGCCAGCAGCCAAGATACAGCGGGGGTCCACACAGATACGCAGTATTTT. This codes for CASSQDTAGVHTDTQYF.

The genes are TRBV6-1 and TRBJ1-5; tentative D call: TRBD1 (5 bases). Germline V gene sequence: CDR1 MNHNS, CDR2 SASEGT. V was cut by 11 bases and J by 8 bases, with 22 bases left in between. The CDR3 is 14 residues long. The CDR3 spells CAVGWQGLLEPQHF. The CDR3 bases are TGTGCCGTAGGTTGGCAGGGTTTGTTAGAGCCCCAGCATTTT.

This sequence joins TRBV6-4 and TRBJ2-3; a weak D match, TRBD1 (6 bases). The germline gives CDR1 MRHNA, CDR2 SNTAGT. The CDR3 extends over 16 amino acids. V was cut by 5 bases and J by 0 bases, with 15 bases left in between. CDR3 coding DNA: TGTGCCAGCAGTACAGGGTCCGGTTCTAGCACAGATACGCAGTATTTT. It specifies CASSTGSGSSTDTQYF.

On this clone: At the DNA level, this CDR3 is encoded by other sequences in the same sample as well. V gene TRBV2 combines with J gene TRBJ2-7; 9 bases are a match to TRBD1. The V gene end was trimmed by 7 bases and the J gene end by 3 bases; junction bases not matched to a gene: 4. Per the germline V gene, CDR1 is SNHLY and CDR2 is FYNNEI. The CDR3 runs to 13 residues. Here the CDR3 reads CASTEGQGYEQYF. The CDR3 region has the DNA TGTGCCAGCACAGAGGGACAGGGCTACGAGCAGTACTTC.

This clone appeared once. The gene calls are TRBV25-1 and TRBJ1-1; no clear D gene. With 2 bases removed from V and 1 base from J, the gap between germline ends came to 17 bases. CDR3 size: 17 residues. The V gene's germline CDR1 is MGHDK and CDR2 SYGVNS. CDR3 protein: CASSEGIEGVTNTEAFF. The DNA for the CDR3 is TGTGCCAGCAGTGAAGGGATAGAGGGAGTGACGAACACTGAAGCTTTCTTT.

The chain employs TRBV2 and TRBJ2-7; TRBD1 aligns across 10 bases. The CDR3 totals 12 residues. V trimming: 6 bases; J trimming: 4 bases; junction bases outside the gene matches: 0. Germline lookup yields CDR1 SNHLY and CDR2 FYNNEI. The CDR3 coding sequence is TGTGCCAGCAGGGACAGGGGGTACGAGCAGTACTTC. Its protein product is CASRDRGYEQYF.

As DNA, the CDR3 is TGCAGCGTTACAAGGACTAGCGGAGAGACCCAGTACTTC. The encoded protein is CSVTRTSGETQYF. V is TRBV29-1 and J is TRBJ2-5; 10 bases agree with TRBD2. The germline V gene has CDR1 SQVTM and CDR2 ANQGSEA. V lost 5 bases and J lost 4; bases outside the gene matches: 4. CDR3 length equals 13 residues.

V and J are TRBV5-1 and TRBJ2-7; TRBD1 agrees at 7 bases. V shed 2 bases and J 4 bases; nucleotides not matched to a gene: 6. Looked up from germline, CDR1 is SGHRS and CDR2 is YFSETQ. CDR3 size: 14 residues. The CDR3 loop reads CASSFRDSWYEQYF. DNA for the CDR3: TGCGCCAGCAGCTTCCGGGACAGTTGGTACGAGCAGTACTTC.

This clone was detected once. This chain joins TRBV7-3 and TRBJ2-3, with D unresolved. The CDR3 has 15 residues. Trimming stripped 0 bases from V and 4 bases from J, with 11 bases between. Germline CDR1 and CDR2: SGHTA and FQGTGA. The CDR3 nucleotides are TGTGCCAGCAGCTTAACGTCAGTACCCCCAGATACGCAGTATTTT. This encodes CASSLTSVPPDTQYF.

This chain links TRBV4-1 with TRBJ1-2, with D tentatively TRBD1 (6 bases). In germline, CDR1 is MGHRA, CDR2 YSYEKL. The CDR3 runs to 16 residues. With 0 bases removed from V and 6 bases from J, the gap between germline ends came to 17 bases. This CDR3 reads CASSQDELRGADGYTF. The CDR3 DNA is TGCGCCAGCAGCCAAGATGAATTGCGGGGGGCGGATGGCTACACCTTC.

This clone was seen a handful of times. The chain has TRBV6-1 and TRBJ1-4, with D maybe TRBD1 (6 bases). In germline, CDR1 is MNHNS, CDR2 SASEGT. V was shortened by 4 bases and J by 8 bases, with 17 bases between the two germline ends. The CDR3 sequence is 15 residues long. In nucleotides, the CDR3 is TGTGCCAGCAGTGCCACCCGAGGGGGAGGGGAAAAACTGTTTTTT. It specifies CASSATRGGGEKLFF.

The chain uses TRBV7-3 and TRBJ2-5, with D possibly being TRBD2 (6 bases). Trimming cost V 3 bases and J 5 bases, with 10 bases left between them. The germline CDR1 and CDR2 sequences are SGHTA and FQGTGA. The CDR3 runs 13 residues. The CDR3 protein is CASSFGAGETQYF. In DNA, the CDR3 is TGTGCCAGCAGCTTTGGGGCGGGGGAGACCCAGTACTTC.

This clone showed up just a few times. The rearrangement links TRBV4-1 to TRBJ2-2; 7 nucleotides agree with TRBD2. The germline gives CDR1 MGHRA, CDR2 YSYEKL. The CDR3 has 16 residues. V lost 4 bases, J lost 4 bases, and 9 bases stayed unmatched. The CDR3 loop reads CASSRGPREGTGELFF. CDR3 nucleotide sequence: TGCGCCAGCAGCCGAGGGCCCAGGGAGGGCACCGGGGAGCTGTTTTTT.